The T cell receptor (beta chain) described here comes from a study of cytomegalovirus exposure and HLA in healthy donors. Study-level results: The presence/absence work took it that sequencing depth was about the same across donors. Cytomegalovirus status was reportedly diagnosed by the classifier with high sensitivity and specificity.

Use of 60 Vbeta and 13 Jbeta primers characterized the PCR. Measured with immunoSEQ multiplex PCR; TCRdb has only the in-frame clones, and not every one. The sample shows about 120,000 clones, roughly 80% of them seen only once. The junction had 25 bases not matched to a gene; V was cut back by 9 bases and J by 0 bases. This CDR3 has 22 amino acids. Germline CDR1 and CDR2: WNHNN and SYGVQD (reference sequence). With respect to this clone: No antigen is known for it.

This chain connects TRBV10-1 to TRBJ1-5; 11 nucleotides agree with TRBD1. This clonotype originated in a woman aged 40 to 50 in good health and CMV-seropositive. Sequenced input: PBMCs. The CDR3 nucleotides read TGCGCCAGGAGCTACCGGGACAGGGGGTCCCCTTCAGGGATGTATAGCAATCAGCCCCAGCATTTT. Translating gives CARSYRDRGSPSGMYSNQPQHF.